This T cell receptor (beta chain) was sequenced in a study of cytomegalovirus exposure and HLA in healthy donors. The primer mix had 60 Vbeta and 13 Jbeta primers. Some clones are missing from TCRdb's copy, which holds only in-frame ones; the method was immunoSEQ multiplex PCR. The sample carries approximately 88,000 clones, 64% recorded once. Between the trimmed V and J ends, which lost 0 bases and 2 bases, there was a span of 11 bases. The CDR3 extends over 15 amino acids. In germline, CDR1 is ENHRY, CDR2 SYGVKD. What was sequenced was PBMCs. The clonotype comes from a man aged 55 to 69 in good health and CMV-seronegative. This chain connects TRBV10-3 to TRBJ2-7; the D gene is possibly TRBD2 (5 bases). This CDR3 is CAISESGKAAYEQYF. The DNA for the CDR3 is TGTGCCATCAGTGAGTCCGGGAAGGCCGCCTACGAGCAGTACTTC.